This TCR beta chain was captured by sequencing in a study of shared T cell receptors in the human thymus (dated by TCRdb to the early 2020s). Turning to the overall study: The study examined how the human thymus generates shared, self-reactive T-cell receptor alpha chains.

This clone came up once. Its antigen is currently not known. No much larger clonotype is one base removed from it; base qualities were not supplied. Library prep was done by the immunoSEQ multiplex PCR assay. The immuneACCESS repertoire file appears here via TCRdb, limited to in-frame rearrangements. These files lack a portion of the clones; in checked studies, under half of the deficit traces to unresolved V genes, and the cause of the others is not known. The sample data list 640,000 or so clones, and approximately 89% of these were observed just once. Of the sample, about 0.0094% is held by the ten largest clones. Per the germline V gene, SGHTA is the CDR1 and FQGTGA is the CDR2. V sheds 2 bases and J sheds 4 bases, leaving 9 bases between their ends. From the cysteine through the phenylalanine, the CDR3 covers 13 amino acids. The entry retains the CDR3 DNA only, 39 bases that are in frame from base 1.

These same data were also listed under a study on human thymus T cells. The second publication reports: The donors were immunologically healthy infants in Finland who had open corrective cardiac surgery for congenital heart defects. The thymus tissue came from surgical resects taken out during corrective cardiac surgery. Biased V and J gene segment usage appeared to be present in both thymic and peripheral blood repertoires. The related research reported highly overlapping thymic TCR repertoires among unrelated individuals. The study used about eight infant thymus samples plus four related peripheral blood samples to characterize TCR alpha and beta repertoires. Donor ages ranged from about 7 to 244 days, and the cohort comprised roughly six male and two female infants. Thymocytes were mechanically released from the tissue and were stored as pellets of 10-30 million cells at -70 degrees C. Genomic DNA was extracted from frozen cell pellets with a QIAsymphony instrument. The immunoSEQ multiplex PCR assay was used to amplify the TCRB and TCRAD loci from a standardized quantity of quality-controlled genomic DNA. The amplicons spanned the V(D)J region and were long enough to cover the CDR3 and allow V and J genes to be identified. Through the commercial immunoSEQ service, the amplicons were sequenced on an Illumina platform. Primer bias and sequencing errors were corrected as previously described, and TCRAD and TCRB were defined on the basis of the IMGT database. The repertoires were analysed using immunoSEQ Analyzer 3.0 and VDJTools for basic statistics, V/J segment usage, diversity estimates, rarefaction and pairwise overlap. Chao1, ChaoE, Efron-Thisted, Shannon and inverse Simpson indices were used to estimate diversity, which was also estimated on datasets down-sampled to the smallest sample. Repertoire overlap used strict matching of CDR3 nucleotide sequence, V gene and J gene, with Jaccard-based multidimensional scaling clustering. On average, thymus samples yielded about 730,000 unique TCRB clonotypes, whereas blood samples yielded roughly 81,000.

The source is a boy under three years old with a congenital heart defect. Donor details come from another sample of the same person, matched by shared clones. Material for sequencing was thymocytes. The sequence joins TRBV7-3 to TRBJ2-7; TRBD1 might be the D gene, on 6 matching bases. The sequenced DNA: TGTGCCAGCAGCTTAGGCAGGGGATACGAGCAGTACTTC. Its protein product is CASSLGRGYEQYF.